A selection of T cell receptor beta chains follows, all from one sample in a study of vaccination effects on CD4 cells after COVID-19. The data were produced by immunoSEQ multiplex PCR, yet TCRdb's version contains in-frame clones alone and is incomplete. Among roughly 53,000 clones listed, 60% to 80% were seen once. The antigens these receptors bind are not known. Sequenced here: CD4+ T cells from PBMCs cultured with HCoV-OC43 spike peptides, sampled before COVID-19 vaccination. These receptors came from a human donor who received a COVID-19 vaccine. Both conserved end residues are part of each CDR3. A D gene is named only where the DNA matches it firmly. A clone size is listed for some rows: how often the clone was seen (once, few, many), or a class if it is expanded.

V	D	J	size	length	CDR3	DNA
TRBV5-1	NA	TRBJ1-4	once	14	CASSEDLVAEKLFF	TGCGCCAGCAGCGAGGACTTAGTAGCTGAAAAACTGTTTTTT
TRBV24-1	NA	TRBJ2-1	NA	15	CATSDRSWPYNEQFF	TGTGCCACCAGTGACAGGTCCTGGCCCTACAATGAGCAGTTCTTC
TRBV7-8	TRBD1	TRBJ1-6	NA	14	CASSRDRANSPLHF	TGTGCCAGCAGCCGCGACAGGGCTAATTCACCCCTCCACTTT
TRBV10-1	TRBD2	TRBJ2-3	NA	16	CASSELASGGTDTQYF	TGCGCCAGCAGTGAGTTGGCTAGCGGGGGCACAGATACGCAGTATTTT
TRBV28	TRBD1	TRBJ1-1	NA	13	CASSSGGRTEAFF	TGTGCCAGCAGTTCAGGGGGGAGGACTGAAGCTTTCTTT
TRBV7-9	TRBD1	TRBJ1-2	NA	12	CASSLGQAAYTF	TGTGCCAGCAGCTTGGGACAGGCCGCTTACACCTTC
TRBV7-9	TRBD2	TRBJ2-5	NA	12	CASSWEGETQYF	TGTGCCAGCAGCTGGGAGGGGGAGACCCAGTACTTC
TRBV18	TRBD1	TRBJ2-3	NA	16	CASSPLPGTGHDTQYF	TGTGCCAGCTCACCACTTCCCGGGACAGGCCACGATACGCAGTATTTT
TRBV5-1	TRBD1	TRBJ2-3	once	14	CASSMGQGPDTQYF	TGCGCCAGCAGCATGGGACAGGGCCCAGATACGCAGTATTTT
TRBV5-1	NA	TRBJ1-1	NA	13	CASSSSMNTEAFF	TGCGCCAGCAGCTCCAGCATGAACACTGAAGCTTTCTTT
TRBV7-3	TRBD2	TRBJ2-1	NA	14	CASSLAGGPDEQFF	TGTGCCAGCAGCTTAGCGGGGGGGCCTGATGAGCAGTTCTTC
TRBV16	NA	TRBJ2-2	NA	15	CASSQSQVSTGELFF	TGTGCCAGCAGCCAATCCCAGGTATCCACCGGGGAGCTGTTTTTT
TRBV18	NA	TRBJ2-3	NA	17	CASSPDVAYSSTDTQYF	TGTGCCAGCTCACCAGACGTTGCCTACAGTAGCACAGATACGCAGTATTTT
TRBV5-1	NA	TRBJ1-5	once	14	CASSLAGGNQPQHF	TGCGCCAGCAGCTTGGCGGGGGGAAATCAGCCCCAGCATTTT
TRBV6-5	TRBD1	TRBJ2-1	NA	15	CASRDTGGGYNEQFF	TGTGCCAGCAGAGATACAGGGGGTGGTTACAATGAGCAGTTCTTC
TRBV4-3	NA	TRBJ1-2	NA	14	CASSQDRSAYGYTF	TGCGCCAGCAGCCAAGATCGTTCAGCATATGGCTACACCTTC
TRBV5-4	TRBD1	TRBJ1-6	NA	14	CASSLGQGNSPLHF	TGTGCCAGCAGCTTGGGACAGGGAAATTCACCCCTCCACTTT
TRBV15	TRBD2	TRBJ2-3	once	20	CATSSPSRGLAGGRTDTQYF	TGTGCCACCAGCAGTCCCTCTAGGGGTCTAGCGGGGGGCCGCACAGATACGCAGTATTTT
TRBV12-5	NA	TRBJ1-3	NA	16	CASGLVLVGTGNTIYF	TGTGCTAGTGGTTTGGTACTGGTGGGGACTGGAAACACCATATATTTT
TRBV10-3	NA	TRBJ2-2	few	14	CAISESAAVGELFF	TGTGCCATCAGTGAGTCCGCGGCGGTCGGGGAGCTGTTTTTT
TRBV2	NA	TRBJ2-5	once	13	CASSWDYQETQYF	TGTGCCAGCAGTTGGGACTACCAAGAGACCCAGTACTTC
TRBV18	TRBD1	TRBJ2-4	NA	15	CASSLDRGSINIQYF	TGTGCCAGCTCCCTCGACAGGGGCAGCATAAACATTCAGTACTTC
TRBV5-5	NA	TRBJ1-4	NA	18	CASSLNGDNWGANEKLFF	TGTGCCAGCAGCTTGAACGGGGACAACTGGGGTGCTAATGAAAAACTGTTTTTT
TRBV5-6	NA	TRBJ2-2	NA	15	CASSLAPGNTGELFF	TGTGCCAGCAGCTTGGCCCCAGGGAACACCGGGGAGCTGTTTTTT
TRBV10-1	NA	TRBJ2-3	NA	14	CASSDPSPTDTQYF	TGCGCCAGCAGTGATCCCAGCCCCACAGATACGCAGTATTTT
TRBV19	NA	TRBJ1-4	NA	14	CASNNRGTNEKLFF	TGTGCCAGTAACAATCGGGGCACTAATGAAAAACTGTTTTTT
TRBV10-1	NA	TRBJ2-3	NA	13	CASSETGRDTQYF	TGCGCCAGCAGTGAGACAGGGCGAGATACGCAGTATTTT
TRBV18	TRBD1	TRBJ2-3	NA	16	CASSRRGQGVTDTQYF	TGTGCCAGCTCACGTAGGGGACAGGGAGTCACAGATACGCAGTATTTT
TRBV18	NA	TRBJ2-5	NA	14	CASSPQPLGETQYF	TGTGCCAGCTCACCACAACCCTTAGGGGAGACCCAGTACTTC
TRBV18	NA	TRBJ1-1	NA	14	CASSPPGRPTEAFF	TGTGCCAGCTCACCACCGGGGCGTCCGACTGAAGCTTTCTTT
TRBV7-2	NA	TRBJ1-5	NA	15	CASSPNRDSNQPQHF	TGTGCCAGCAGCCCGAACAGAGATAGCAATCAGCCCCAGCATTTT
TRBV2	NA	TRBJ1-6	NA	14	CASSEYRYTSPLHF	TGTGCCAGCAGTGAGTACAGGTATACTTCACCCCTCCACTTT
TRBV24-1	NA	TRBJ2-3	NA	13	CATSNPGSDTQYF	TGTGCCACCAGTAACCCAGGGTCAGATACGCAGTATTTT
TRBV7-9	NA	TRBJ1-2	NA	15	CASSSRGPGGYGYTF	TGTGCCAGCAGCTCCCGTGGTCCGGGAGGCTATGGCTACACCTTC
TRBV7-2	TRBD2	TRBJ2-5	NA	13	CASSGDLGETQYF	TGTGCCTCTAGCGGGGATCTAGGGGAGACCCAGTACTTC
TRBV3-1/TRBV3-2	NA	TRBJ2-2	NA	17	CASSPYPLGGNTGELFF	TGTGCCAGCAGCCCGTACCCTTTGGGCGGAAACACCGGGGAGCTGTTTTTT
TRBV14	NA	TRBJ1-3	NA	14	CASSPTYSGNTIYF	TGTGCCAGCAGCCCTACGTACTCTGGAAACACCATATATTTT
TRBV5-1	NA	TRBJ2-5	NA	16	CASAWTKRGDLETQYF	TGCGCCAGCGCCTGGACCAAAAGGGGGGATTTGGAGACCCAGTACTTC
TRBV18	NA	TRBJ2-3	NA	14	CASSPQRSTDTQYF	TGTGCCAGCTCACCACAGAGAAGCACAGATACGCAGTATTTT
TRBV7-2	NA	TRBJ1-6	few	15	CASSLQAVANSPLHF	TGTGCCAGCAGCTTGCAGGCCGTCGCGAATTCACCCCTCCACTTT
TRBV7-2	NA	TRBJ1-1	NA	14	CASSYQGQNTEAFF	TGTGCCAGCAGCTACCAGGGACAGAACACTGAAGCTTTCTTT
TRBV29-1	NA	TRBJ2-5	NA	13	CSVDVSQFGTQYF	TGCAGCGTTGATGTCAGCCAGTTTGGGACCCAGTACTTC
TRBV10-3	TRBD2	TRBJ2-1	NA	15	CAISVLAGDNNEQFF	TGTGCCATCAGCGTTCTAGCGGGGGATAACAATGAGCAGTTCTTC
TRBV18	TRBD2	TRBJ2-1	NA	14	CASARLAGGHEQFF	TGTGCCAGCGCACGCCTAGCGGGGGGCCATGAGCAGTTCTTC
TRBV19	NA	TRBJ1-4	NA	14	CASSTQGGNEKLFF	TGTGCCAGTAGTACACAGGGAGGTAATGAAAAACTGTTTTTT
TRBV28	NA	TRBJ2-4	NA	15	CASSPPRGAKNIQYF	TGTGCCAGCAGTCCCCCCCGGGGAGCCAAAAACATTCAGTACTTC
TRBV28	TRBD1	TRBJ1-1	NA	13	CASSLRGRTEAFF	TGTGCCAGCAGTTTGAGGGGGCGAACTGAAGCTTTCTTT
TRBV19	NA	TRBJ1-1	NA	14	CASSTGKGRTEAFF	TGTGCCAGTAGTACGGGGAAGGGGAGGACTGAAGCTTTCTTT
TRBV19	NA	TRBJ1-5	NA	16	CASSVPTRGSGQPQHF	TGTGCCAGTAGTGTCCCCACCCGGGGAAGCGGTCAGCCCCAGCATTTT
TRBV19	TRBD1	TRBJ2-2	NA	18	CASSIWQDRIQNTGELFF	TGTGCCAGTAGTATTTGGCAGGACAGGATACAGAACACCGGGGAGCTGTTTTTT
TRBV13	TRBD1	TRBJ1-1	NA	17	CASSYAGTALRNTEAFF	TGTGCCAGCAGCTACGCCGGGACAGCCCTCCGGAACACTGAAGCTTTCTTT
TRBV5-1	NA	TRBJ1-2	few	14	CASSLIATNYGYTF	TGCGCCAGCAGCTTGATTGCGACTAACTATGGCTACACCTTC
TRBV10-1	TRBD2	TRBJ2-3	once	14	CASSDKWTSGLKYF	TGCGCCAGCAGTGACAAATGGACTAGCGGCCTTAAGTATTTT
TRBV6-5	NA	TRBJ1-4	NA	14	CASSPLRGAEKLFF	TGTGCCAGCAGTCCCCTGAGGGGAGCTGAAAAACTGTTTTTT
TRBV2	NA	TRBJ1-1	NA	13	CASRVQEATEAFF	TGTGCCAGCAGAGTGCAGGAGGCCACTGAAGCTTTCTTT
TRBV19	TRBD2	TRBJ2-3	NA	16	CASSIVSAGPTDTQYF	TGTGCCAGTAGTATAGTCTCAGCGGGGCCCACAGATACGCAGTATTTT
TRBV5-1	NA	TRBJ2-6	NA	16	CASSLGTLGGANVLTF	TGCGCCAGCAGCTTAGGGACCCTGGGGGGGGCCAACGTCCTGACTTTC
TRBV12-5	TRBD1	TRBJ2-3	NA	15	CASGPGTGPTDTQYF	TGTGCTAGTGGTCCAGGGACAGGGCCCACAGATACGCAGTATTTT
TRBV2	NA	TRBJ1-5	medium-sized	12	CASARGNQPQHF	TGTGCCAGCGCACGGGGAAATCAGCCCCAGCATTTT
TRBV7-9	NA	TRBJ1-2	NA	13	CASSEQRYYGYTF	TGTGCCAGCAGCGAACAGAGATACTATGGCTACACCTTC